This TCR beta chain derives from a study of regulatory T cells in long-lasting Graves disease. Study-wide context: Antithyroid drug use was under 3 months in newly diagnosed Graves' patients. Study-wide points: TRBV28, TRBJ1-2 and TRBJ2-5 were segments that persistent disease favored.

The CDR3 is 18 amino acids. With V trimmed by 8 bases and J by 0 bases, 16 bases remained unmatched. CDR1 is DFQATT and CDR2 is SNEGSKA in the germline V gene (reference sequence). For this clonotype: The antigen remains undetermined.

The time point denotes: newly diagnosed GD, antithyroid drugs for less than 3 months. PBMC-derived RNA was used for the TCR library. Arm-PCR of CDR3 regions and iRepertoire HTBI primers were the basis on which TCR beta libraries were built. TCRdb processed the multiplex PCR reads anew with MiXCR; each CDR3 protein has one entry. The table has around 360,000 distinct CDR3 sequences, 15% to 20% seen once. This sample also appeared in a second study, on T cells in Graves' hyperthyroidism and ophthalmopathy. In that study: Patients were excluded for uncontrolled infection, other autoimmune disease, pregnancy or lactation. Ophthalmopathy was predicted by the model a median of about six months ahead of onset.

This specimen consisted of peripheral blood mononuclear cells (PBMCs), obtained at new diagnosis, from a patient treated with antithyroid drugs. The TCR was taken from a woman under 30 with Graves disease. This chain links TRBV20-1 with TRBJ2-1; 10 bases map to TRBD2. CDR3 sequence (DNA): TGCAGTTCTCACTCTTTGGCTAGCGGGGGCGTCTCCTACAATGAGCAGTTCTTC. The encoded protein is CSSHSLASGGVSYNEQFF.